Listed here are 12 T cell receptor beta chains from one sample, sequenced in a study of T cell responses to AZD1222 COVID-19 vaccine. Sequencing was performed with immunoSEQ multiplex PCR; in TCRdb, only in-frame clones are kept and a portion is missing. The sample has 150,000 to 200,000 clones; roughly nine tenths are singletons. Sample: peripheral blood, taken on day 0 of AZD1222 vaccination. Every receptor here comes from an adult in good health.

The chain links TRBV6-5 to TRBJ1-1, with a tentative D call TRBD1 (5 bases). Germline-derived CDR1 and CDR2 are MNHEY and SVGAGI. There are 15 residues in the CDR3. Trimming stripped 0 bases from V and 0 bases from J, with 8 bases between. CDR3 sequence reads: CASSYSDTMNTEAFF. The CDR3 DNA is TGTGCCAGCAGTTACTCGGACACGATGAACACTGAAGCTTTCTTT.

The V gene is TRBV29-1, the J gene TRBJ2-7, with 7 bases that match TRBD1. The germline V gene encodes CDR1 SQVTM and CDR2 ANQGSEA. This CDR3 spans 12 amino acids. Trimming took 0 bases from V and 6 from J; bases not matched to a gene: 2. This CDR3 reads CSVEETGREQYF. The CDR3 DNA reads TGCAGCGTTGAAGAGACAGGGCGCGAGCAGTACTTC.

The chain combines TRBV5-1 with TRBJ2-7; 7 bases are shared with TRBD2. The CDR3 is made up of 14 amino acids. The germline CDR1 and CDR2 sequences are SGHRS and YFSETQ. V lost 0 bases, J lost 5 bases, and 5 bases stayed unmatched. CDR3 DNA sequence: TGCGCCAGCAGCTTGGTGATGGGAGGGCACGAGCAGTACTTC. Amino acid sequence: CASSLVMGGHEQYF.

The chain couples TRBV11-3 to TRBJ1-2, with 9 bases aligning to TRBD1. The J segment lost 7 bases and the V segment lost 3 bases, leaving 3 bases of the junction unmatched. Germline loops: CDR1 SGHNT, CDR2 YENEEA. This CDR3 is 13 amino acids long. CDR3 coding DNA: TGTGCCAGCAGCTTGACAGGGGGAGGTGGCTACACCTTC. This sequence encodes CASSLTGGGGYTF.

The rearrangement joins TRBV10-3 to TRBJ1-6, with D perhaps TRBD1 (5 bases). Between the trimmed V and J ends, which lost 4 bases and 7 bases, there was a span of 11 bases. The CDR3 consists of 14 residues. Looked up from germline, CDR1 is ENHRY and CDR2 is SYGVKD. CDR3 residues: CAISVGGTNSPLHF. Written as DNA, the CDR3 is TGTGCCATCAGTGTGGGGGGGACCAATTCACCCCTCCACTTT.

This clone appeared a few times. The rearrangement uses TRBV20-1 and TRBJ1-5, with D perhaps matching TRBD1 (5 bases). This CDR3 has 11 residues. Germline CDR1 DFQATT, CDR2 SNEGSKA (reference sequence). The V end was cut by 5 bases, the J end by 5 bases, with 7 bases between. CDR3 DNA: TGCAGTGCTTCGGGGCATCAGCCCCAGCATTTT. Amino acid sequence: CSASGHQPQHF.

The chain is built from TRBV5-4 and TRBJ2-7, with TRBD2 as a possible D gene (5 bases). V lost 3 bases to trimming and J lost 6 bases, with 10 bases between them. In germline, CDR1 is SGHNT, CDR2 YYREEE (reference sequence). CDR3 length equals 12 residues. CDR3 region: CASSSRLTEQYF. The CDR3 coding sequence is TGTGCCAGCAGCTCCAGACTAACCGAGCAGTACTTC. Based on the CDR3 plus reference TRBV5-4 and TRBJ2-7, the full variable domain is ETGVTQSPTHLIKTRGQQVTLRCSSQSGHNTVSWYQQALGQGPQFIFQYYREEENGRGNFPPRFSGLQFPNYSSELNVNALELDDSALYLCASSSRLTEQYFGPGTRLTVT.

The chain combines TRBV19 with TRBJ2-7, with 13 nucleotides matching TRBD2. The ends lost 2 bases at V and 1 base at J; junction bases unmatched: 5. Per germline, CDR1 LNHDA and CDR2 SQIVND (reference sequence). The CDR3 is made up of 17 amino acids. As DNA, the CDR3 is TGTGCCAGTAGTATAAGACTGGGACTAGCGGGATCCTACGAGCAGTACTTC. This gives the protein CASSIRLGLAGSYEQYF.

The chain uses TRBV7-7 and TRBJ2-1, with TRBD2 as a possible D gene (5 bases). This CDR3 region has 16 residues. Germline CDR1 reads SSHAT; CDR2 reads FNYEAQ (reference sequence). V was clipped by 5 bases and J by 0 bases, with 14 bases between them. The CDR3 reads CASSIRTGSSYNEQFF. CDR3 sequence (DNA): TGTGCCAGCAGCATTCGGACGGGGAGCTCCTACAATGAGCAGTTCTTC.

The chain links TRBV3-1 (or the pseudogene TRBV3-2) to TRBJ1-5; TRBD1 matches 8 bases. This CDR3 has 16 residues. After removal of 1 base from V and 1 base from J, the junction contained 3 bases not matched to a gene. Germline V gene sequence: CDR1 LGHDT, CDR2 YNNKEL (reference sequence). Here the CDR3 reads CASSQAGTGSNQPQHF. The CDR3 coding sequence is TGTGCCAGCAGCCAAGCCGGGACAGGCAGCAATCAGCCCCAGCATTTT.

The gene calls are TRBV6-2 or TRBV6-3 and TRBJ2-7, with 7 bases fitting TRBD1. Germline V CDR1 and CDR2: MNHEY, SVGEGT. The CDR3 sequence is 14 residues long. J was trimmed by 7 bases and V by 4 bases; bases with no gene match: 10. The CDR3 DNA sequence: TGTGCCAGCAGTTTTCGGGACAGTTCAAGGGAGCAGTACTTC. It yields the protein CASSFRDSSREQYF.

This clone was picked up one time. The chain employs TRBV7-9 and TRBJ1-1; D not certain. Trimming stripped 4 bases from V and 3 bases from J, with 12 bases between. Germline V CDR1 and CDR2: SEHNR, FQNEAQ (reference sequence). The CDR3 is 14 amino acids. The CDR3 DNA reads TGTGCCAGCAGCTCTGCTCCAAAGTACACTGAAGCTTTCTTT. It translates to CASSSAPKYTEAFF.